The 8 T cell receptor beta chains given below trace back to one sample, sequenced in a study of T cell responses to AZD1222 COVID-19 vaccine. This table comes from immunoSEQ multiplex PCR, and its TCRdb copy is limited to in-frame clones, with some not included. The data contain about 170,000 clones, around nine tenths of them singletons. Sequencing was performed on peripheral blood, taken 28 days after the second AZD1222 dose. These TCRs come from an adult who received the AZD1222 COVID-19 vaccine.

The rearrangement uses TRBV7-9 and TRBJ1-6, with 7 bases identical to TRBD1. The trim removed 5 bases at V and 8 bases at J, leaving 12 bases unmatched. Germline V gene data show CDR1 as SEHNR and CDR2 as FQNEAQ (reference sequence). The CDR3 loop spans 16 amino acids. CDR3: CASSPQSTGRYSPLHF. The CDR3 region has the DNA TGTGCCAGCAGCCCTCAGTCGACAGGGAGGTATTCACCCCTCCACTTT.

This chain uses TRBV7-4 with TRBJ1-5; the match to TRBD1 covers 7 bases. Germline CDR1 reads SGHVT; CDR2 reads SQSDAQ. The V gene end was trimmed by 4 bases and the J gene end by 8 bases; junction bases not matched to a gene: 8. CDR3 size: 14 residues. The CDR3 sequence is CASSSTGVTEPQHF. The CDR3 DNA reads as TGTGCCAGCAGCTCCACAGGGGTCACGGAGCCCCAGCATTTT.

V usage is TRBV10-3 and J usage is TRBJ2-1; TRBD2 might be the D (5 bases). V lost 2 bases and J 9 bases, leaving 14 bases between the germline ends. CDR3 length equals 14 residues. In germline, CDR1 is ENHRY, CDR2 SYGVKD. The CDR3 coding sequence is TGTGCCATCAGTGAGCCACTAGTCAGGAGTGAGCAGTTCTTC. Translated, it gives CAISEPLVRSEQFF.

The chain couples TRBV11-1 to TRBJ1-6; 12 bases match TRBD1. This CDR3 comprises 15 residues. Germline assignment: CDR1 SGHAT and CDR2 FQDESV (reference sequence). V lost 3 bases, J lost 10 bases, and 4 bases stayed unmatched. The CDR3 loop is CASSFRDRGLSPLHF. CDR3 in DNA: TGTGCCAGCAGCTTCCGGGACAGGGGGCTCTCACCCCTCCACTTT.

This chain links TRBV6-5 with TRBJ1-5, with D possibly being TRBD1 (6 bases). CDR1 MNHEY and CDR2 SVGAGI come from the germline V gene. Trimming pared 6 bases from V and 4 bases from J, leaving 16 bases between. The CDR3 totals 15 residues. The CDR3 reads CASRWGGAVNQPQHF. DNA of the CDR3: TGTGCCAGCAGGTGGGGGGGCGCGGTTAATCAGCCCCAGCATTTT.

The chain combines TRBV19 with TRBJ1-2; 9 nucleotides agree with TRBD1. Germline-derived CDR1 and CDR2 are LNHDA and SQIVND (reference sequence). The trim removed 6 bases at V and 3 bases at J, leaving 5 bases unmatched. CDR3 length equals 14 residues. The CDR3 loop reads CASRIQGAYYGYTF. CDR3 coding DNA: TGTGCCAGTAGGATACAGGGGGCTTACTATGGCTACACCTTC.

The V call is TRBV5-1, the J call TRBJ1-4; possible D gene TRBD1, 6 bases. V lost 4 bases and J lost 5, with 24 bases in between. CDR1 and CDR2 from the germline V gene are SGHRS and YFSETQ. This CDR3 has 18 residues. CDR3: CASSPHTPYRVGNEKLFF. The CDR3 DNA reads TGCGCCAGCAGCCCCCATACTCCCTACAGGGTGGGGAATGAAAAACTGTTTTTT. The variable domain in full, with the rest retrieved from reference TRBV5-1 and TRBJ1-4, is KAGVTQTPRYLIKTRGQQVTLSCSPISGHRSVSWYQQTPGQGLQFLFEYFSETQRNKGNFPGRFSGRQFSNSRSEMNVSTLELGDSALYLCASSPHTPYRVGNEKLFFGSGTQLSVL.

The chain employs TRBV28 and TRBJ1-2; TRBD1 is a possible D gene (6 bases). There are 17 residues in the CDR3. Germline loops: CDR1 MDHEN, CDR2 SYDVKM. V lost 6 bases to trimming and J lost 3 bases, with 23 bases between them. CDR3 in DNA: TGTGCCAGCAGCCTTGGGGGGCGGGGGATCAGGGACTATGGCTACACCTTC. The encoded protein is CASSLGGRGIRDYGYTF.